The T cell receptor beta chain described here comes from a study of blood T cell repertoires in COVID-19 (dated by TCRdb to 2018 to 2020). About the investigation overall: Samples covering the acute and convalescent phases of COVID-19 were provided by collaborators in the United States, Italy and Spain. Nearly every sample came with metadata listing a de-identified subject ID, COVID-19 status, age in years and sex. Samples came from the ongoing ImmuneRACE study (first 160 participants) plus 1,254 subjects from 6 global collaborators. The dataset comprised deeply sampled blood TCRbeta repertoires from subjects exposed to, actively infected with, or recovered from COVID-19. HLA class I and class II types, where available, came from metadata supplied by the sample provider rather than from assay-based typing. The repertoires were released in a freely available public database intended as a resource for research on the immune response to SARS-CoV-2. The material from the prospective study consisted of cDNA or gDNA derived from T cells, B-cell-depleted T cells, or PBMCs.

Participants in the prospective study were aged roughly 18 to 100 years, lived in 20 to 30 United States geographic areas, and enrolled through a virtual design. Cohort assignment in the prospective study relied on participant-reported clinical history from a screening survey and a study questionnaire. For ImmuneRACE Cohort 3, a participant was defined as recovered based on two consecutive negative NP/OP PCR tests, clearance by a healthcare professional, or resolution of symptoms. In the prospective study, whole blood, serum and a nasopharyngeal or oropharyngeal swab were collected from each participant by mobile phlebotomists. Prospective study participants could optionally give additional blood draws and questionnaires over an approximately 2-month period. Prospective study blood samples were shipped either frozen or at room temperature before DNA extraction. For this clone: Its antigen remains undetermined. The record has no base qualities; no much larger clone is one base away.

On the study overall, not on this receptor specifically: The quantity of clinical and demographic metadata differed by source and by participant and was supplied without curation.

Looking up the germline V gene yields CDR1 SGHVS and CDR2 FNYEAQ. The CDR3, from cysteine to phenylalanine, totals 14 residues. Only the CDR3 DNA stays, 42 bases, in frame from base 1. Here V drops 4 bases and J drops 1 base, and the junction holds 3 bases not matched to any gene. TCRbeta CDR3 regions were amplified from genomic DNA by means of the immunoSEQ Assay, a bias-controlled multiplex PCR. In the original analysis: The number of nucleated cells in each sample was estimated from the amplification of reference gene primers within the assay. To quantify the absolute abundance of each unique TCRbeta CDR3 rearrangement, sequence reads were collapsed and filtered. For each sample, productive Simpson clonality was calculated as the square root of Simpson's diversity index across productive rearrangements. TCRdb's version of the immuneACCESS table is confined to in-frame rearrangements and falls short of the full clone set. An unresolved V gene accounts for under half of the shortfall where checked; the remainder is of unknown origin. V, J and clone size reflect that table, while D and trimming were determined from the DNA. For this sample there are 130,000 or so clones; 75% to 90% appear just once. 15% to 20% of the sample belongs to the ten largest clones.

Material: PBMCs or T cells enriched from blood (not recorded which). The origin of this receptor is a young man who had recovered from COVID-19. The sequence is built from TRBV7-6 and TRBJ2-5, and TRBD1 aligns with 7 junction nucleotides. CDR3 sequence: CASSSRQGQETQYF. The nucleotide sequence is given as TGTGCCAGCAGCTCCCGACAGGGCCAAGAGACCCAGTACTTC.